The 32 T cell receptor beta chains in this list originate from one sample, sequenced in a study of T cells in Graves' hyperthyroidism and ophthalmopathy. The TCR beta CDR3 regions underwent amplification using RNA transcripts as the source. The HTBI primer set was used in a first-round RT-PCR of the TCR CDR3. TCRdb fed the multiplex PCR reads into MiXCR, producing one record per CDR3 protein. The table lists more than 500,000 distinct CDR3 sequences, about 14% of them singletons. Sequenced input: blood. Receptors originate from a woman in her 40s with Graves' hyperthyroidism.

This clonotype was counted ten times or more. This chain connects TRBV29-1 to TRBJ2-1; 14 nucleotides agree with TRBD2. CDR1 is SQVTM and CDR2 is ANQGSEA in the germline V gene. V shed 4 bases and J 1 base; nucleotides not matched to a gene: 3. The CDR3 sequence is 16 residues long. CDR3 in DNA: TGCAGCGTTGTCGGACTAGCGGGAGGTTCCTACAATGAGCAGTTCTTC. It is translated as CSVVGLAGGSYNEQFF.

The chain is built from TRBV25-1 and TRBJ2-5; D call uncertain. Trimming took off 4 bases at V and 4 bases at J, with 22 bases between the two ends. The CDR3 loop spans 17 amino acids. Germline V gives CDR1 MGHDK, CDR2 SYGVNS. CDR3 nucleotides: TGTGCCAGCAGTGTTCCCCCAAGGGTCGACTGGGCAGAGACCCAGTACTTC. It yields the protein CASSVPPRVDWAETQYF.

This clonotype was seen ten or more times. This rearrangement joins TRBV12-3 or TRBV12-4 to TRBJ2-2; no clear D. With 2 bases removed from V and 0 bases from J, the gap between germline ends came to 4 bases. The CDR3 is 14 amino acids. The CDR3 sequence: CASSLLSNTGELFF. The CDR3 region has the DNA TGTGCCAGCAGTTTATTATCGAACACCGGGGAGCTGTTTTTT.

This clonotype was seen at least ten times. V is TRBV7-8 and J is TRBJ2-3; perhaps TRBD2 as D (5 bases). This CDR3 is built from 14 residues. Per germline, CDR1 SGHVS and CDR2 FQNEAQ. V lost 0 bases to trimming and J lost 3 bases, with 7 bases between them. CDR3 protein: CASSLAGVTDTQYF. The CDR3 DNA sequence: TGTGCCAGCAGCTTAGCGGGAGTGACAGATACGCAGTATTTT.

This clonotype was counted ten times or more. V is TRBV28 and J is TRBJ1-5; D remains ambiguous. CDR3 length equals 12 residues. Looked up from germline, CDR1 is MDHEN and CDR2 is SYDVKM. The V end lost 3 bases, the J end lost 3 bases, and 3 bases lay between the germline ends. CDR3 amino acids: CASSFDNQPQHF. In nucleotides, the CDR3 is TGTGCCAGCAGTTTCGACAATCAGCCCCAGCATTTT.

Here the CDR3 reads CASSAGGASGANVLTF. CDR3 DNA sequence: TGTGCCAGCAGCGCAGGGGGCGCCTCTGGGGCCAACGTCCTGACTTTC. This sequence joins TRBV7-9 and TRBJ2-6; 8 bases map to TRBD1. There are 16 residues in the CDR3. With 5 bases clipped from V and 0 bases from J, the junction kept 3 bases outside the gene matches. Germline CDR1 reads SEHNR; CDR2 reads FQNEAQ (reference sequence).

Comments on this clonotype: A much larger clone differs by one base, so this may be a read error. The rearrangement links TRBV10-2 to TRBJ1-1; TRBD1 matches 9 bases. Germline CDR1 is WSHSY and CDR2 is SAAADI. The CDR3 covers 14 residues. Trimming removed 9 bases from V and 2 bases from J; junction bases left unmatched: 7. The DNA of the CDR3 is TGCGCCAGTAGAAGACAGGGGGGCAACACTGAAGCTTTCTTT. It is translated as CASRRQGGNTEAFF.

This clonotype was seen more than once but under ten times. CDR3 bases: TGCAGTGCCCCGACAGGGCGTACAGATACGCAGTATTTT. Residues: CSAPTGRTDTQYF. V and J are TRBV20-1 and TRBJ2-3; 7 bases match TRBD1. Trimming cost V 6 bases and J 3 bases; bases outside gene matches: 6. The germline V gene has CDR1 DFQATT and CDR2 SNEGSKA (reference sequence). The CDR3 covers 13 residues.

The CDR3 here is CASSPGLEGVTGELFF. CDR3 sequence (DNA): TGTGCCAGTAGTCCGGGACTAGAAGGGGTTACCGGGGAGCTGTTTTTT. This chain connects TRBV19 to TRBJ2-2, with 8 positions matching TRBD2. Germline CDR1 and CDR2: LNHDA and SQIVND (reference sequence). J was trimmed by 5 bases and V by 5 bases; bases with no gene match: 10. The length of the CDR3 is 16 residues.

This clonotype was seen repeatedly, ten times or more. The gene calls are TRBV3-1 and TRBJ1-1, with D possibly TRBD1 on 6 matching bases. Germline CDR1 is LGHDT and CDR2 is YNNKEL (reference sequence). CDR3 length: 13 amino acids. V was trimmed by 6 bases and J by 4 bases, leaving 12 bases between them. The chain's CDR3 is CASSPQGFTEAFF. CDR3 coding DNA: TGTGCCAGCAGTCCACAGGGATTCACTGAAGCTTTCTTT.

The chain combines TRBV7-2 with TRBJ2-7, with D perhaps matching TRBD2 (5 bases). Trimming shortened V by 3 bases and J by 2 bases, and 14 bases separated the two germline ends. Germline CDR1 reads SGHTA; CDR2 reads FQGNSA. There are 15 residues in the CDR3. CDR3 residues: CASSFTNEGPYEQYF. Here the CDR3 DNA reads TGTGCCAGCAGCTTCACCAACGAGGGCCCCTACGAGCAGTACTTC.

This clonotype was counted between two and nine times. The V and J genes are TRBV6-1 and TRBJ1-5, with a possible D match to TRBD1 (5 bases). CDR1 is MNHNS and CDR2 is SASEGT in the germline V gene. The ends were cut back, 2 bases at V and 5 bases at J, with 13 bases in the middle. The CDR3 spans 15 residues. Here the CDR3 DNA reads TGTGCCAGCAGTGAATGGGGCAGTCGCGATCAGCCCCAGCATTTT. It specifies CASSEWGSRDQPQHF.

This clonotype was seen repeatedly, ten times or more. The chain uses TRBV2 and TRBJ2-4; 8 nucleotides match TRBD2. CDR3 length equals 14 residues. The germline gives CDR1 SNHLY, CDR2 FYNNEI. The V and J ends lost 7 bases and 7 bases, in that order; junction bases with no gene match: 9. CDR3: CASKEQREYNIQYF. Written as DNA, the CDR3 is TGTGCCAGCAAGGAGCAGCGGGAGTACAACATTCAGTACTTC.

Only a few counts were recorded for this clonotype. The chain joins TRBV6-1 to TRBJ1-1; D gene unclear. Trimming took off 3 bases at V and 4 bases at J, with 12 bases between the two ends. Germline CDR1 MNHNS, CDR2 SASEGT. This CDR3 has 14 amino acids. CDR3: CASSEGRAATEAFF. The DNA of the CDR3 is TGTGCCAGCAGTGAGGGCCGGGCGGCCACTGAAGCTTTCTTT.

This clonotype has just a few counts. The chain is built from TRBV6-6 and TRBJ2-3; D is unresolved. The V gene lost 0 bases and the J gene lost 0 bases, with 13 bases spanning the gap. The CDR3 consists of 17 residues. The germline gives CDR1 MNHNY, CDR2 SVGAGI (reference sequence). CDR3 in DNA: TGTGCCAGCAGTTACTCCGCCGGCAGCCCTAGCACAGATACGCAGTATTTT. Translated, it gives CASSYSAGSPSTDTQYF.

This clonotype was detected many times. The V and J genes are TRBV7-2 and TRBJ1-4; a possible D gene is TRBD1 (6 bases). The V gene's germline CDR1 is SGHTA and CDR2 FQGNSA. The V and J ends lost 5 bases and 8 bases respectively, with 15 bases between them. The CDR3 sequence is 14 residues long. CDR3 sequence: CASSRGGVGEKLFF. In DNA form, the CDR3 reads TGTGCCAGCAGCCGCGGGGGCGTGGGGGAAAAACTGTTTTTT.

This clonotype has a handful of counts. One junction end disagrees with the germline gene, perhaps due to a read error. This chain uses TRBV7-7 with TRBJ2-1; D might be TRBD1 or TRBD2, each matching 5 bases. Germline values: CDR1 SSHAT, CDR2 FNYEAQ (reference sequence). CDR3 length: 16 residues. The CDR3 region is CASSPWGYSSYNEQFF. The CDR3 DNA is TGTGCTAGCAGCCCGTGGGGGTATAGCTCCTACAATGAGCAGTTCTTC.

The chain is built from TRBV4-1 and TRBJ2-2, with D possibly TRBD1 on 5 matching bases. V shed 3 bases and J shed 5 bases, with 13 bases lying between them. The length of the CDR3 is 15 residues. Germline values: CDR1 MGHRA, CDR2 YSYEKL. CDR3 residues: CASSQGLGLTGELFF. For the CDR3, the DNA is TGCGCCAGCAGCCAGGGGCTAGGTTTAACCGGGGAGCTGTTTTTT.

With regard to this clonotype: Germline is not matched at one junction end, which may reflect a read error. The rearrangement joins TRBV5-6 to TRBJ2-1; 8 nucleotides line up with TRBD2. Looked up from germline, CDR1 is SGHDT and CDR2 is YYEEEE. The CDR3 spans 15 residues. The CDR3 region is CASSVTSGSHNEQFF. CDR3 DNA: TGTGCCAGCAGCGTCACTAGCGGCTCCCACAATGAGCAGTTCTTC.

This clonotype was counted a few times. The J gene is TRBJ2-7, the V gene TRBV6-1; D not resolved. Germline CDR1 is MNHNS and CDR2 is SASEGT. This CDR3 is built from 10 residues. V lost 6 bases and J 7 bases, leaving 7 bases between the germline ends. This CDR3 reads CASRVKEQYF. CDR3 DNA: TGTGCCAGCAGAGTAAAAGAGCAGTACTTC.

CDR3 DNA: TGTGCCAGCAGCCTTCGACTAGCGGGAGAGGAGACCCAGTACTTC. Translated: CASSLRLAGEETQYF. V and J are TRBV7-9 and TRBJ2-5; TRBD2 matches 12 bases. V shed 5 bases, J shed 5 bases, and the junction held 6 bases outside the gene matches. CDR1 is SEHNR and CDR2 is FQNEAQ in the germline V gene (reference sequence). The CDR3 spans 15 residues.

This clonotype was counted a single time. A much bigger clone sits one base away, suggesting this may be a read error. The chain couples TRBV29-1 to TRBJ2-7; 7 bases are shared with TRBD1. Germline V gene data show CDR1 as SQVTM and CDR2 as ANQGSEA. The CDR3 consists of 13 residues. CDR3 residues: CSPWVGQYYGQYF. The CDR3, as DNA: TGCAGCCCGTGGGTGGGACAGTACTACGGGCAGTACTTC.

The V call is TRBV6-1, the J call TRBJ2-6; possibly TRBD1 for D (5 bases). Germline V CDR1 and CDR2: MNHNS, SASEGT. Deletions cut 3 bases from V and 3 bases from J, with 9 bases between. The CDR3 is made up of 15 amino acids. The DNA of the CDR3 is TGTGCCAGCAGTGACCCCAGGGATGGGGCCAACGTCCTGACTTTC. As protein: CASSDPRDGANVLTF.

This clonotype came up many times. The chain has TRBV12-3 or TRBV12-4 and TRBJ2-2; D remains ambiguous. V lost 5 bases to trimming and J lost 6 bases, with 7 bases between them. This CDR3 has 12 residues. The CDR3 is CASSRFPGELFF. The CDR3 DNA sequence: TGTGCCAGCAGTCGGTTTCCCGGGGAGCTGTTTTTT.

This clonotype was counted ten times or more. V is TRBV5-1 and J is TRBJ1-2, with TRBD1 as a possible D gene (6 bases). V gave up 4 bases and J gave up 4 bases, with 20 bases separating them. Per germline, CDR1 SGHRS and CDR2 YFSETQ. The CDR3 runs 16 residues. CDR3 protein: CASSPDSGIGGYGYTF. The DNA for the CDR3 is TGCGCCAGCAGCCCGGACAGCGGTATTGGCGGCTATGGCTACACCTTC.

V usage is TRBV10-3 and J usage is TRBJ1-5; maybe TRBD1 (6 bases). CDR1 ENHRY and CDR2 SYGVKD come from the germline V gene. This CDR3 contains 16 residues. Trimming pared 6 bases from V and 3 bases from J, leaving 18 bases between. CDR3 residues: CAISARGGETNQPQHF. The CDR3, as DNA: TGTGCCATCAGCGCCCGAGGGGGGGAGACCAATCAGCCCCAGCATTTT.

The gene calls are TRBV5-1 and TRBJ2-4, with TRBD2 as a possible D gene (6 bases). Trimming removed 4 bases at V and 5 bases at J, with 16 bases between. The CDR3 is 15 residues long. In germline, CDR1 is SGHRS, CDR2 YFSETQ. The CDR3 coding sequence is TGCGCCAGCAGCCGCTTAGGGACTGGAGAAAACATTCAGTACTTC. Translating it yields CASSRLGTGENIQYF. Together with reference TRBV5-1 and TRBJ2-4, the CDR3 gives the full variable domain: KAGVTQTPRYLIKTRGQQVTLSCSPISGHRSVSWYQQTPGQGLQFLFEYFSETQRNKGNFPGRFSGRQFSNSRSEMNVSTLELGDSALYLCASSRLGTGENIQYFGAGTRLSVL.

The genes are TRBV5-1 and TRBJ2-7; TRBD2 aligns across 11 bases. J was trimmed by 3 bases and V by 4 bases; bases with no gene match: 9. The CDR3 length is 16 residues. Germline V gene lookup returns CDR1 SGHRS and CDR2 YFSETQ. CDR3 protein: CASSPGGLAANYEQYF. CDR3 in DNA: TGCGCCAGCAGCCCAGGGGGACTAGCGGCAAACTACGAGCAGTACTTC. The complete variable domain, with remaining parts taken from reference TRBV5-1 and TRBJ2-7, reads KAGVTQTPRYLIKTRGQQVTLSCSPISGHRSVSWYQQTPGQGLQFLFEYFSETQRNKGNFPGRFSGRQFSNSRSEMNVSTLELGDSALYLCASSPGGLAANYEQYFGPGTRLTVT.

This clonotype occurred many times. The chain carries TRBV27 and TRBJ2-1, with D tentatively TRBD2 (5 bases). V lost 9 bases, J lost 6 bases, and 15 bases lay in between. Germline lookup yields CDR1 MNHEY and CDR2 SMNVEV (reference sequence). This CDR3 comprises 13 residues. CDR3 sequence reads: CARNDLEGNEQFF. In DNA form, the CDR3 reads TGTGCCAGGAACGACCTCGAGGGCAATGAGCAGTTCTTC.

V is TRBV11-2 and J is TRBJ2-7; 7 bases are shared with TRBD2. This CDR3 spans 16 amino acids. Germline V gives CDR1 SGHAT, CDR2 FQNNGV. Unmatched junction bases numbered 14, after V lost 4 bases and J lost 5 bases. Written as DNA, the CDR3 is TGTGCCAGCAGCTGGGATAGTGGGGGGGTGTACCACGAGCAGTACTTC. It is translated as CASSWDSGGVYHEQYF.

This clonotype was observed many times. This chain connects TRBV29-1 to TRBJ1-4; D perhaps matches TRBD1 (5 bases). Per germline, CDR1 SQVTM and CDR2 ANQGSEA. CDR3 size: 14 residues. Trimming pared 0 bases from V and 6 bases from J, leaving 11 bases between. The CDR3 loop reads CSVEDFSRDEKLFF. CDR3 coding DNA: TGCAGCGTTGAAGATTTCTCCAGGGATGAAAAACTGTTTTTT.

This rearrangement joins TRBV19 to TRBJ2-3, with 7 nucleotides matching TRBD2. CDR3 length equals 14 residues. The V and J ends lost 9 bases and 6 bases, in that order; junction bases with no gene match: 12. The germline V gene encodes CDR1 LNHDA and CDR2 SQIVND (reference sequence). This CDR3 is CASARGGSGDTQYF. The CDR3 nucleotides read TGTGCCAGCGCGAGGGGCGGGAGTGGGGATACGCAGTATTTT.